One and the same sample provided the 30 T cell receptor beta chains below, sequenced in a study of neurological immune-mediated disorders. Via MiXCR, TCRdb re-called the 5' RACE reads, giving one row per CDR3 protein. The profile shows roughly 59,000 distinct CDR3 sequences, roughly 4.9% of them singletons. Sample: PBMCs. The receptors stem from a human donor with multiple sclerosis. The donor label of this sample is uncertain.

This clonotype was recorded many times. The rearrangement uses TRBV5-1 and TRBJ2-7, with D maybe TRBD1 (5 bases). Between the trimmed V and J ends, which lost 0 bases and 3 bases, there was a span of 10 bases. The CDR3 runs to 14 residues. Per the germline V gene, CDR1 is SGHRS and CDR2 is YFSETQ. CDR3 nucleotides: TGCGCCAGCAGCTTGGCGGCAGGGAACTACGAGCAGTACTTC. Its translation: CASSLAAGNYEQYF.

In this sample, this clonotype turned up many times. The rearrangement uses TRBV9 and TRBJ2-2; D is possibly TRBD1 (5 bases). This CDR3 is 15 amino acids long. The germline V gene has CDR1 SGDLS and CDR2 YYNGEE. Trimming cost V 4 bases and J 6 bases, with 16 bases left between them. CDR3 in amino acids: CASSPDMLLSGELFF. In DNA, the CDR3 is TGTGCCAGCAGCCCGGACATGCTGCTGTCCGGGGAGCTGTTTTTT.

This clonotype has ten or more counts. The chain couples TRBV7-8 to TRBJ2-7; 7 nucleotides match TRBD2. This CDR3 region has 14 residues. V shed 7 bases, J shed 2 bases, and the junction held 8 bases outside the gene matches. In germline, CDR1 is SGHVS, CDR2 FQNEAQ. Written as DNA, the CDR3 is TGTGCCAGCATACCCCGGGAGGAGACCTACGAGCAGTACTTC. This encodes CASIPREETYEQYF. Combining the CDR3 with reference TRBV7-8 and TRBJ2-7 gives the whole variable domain GAGVSQSPRYKVAKRGQDVALRCDPISGHVSLFWYQQALGQGPEFLTYFQNEAQLDKSGLPSDRFFAERPEGSVSTLKIQRTQQEDSAVYLCASIPREETYEQYFGPGTRLTVT.

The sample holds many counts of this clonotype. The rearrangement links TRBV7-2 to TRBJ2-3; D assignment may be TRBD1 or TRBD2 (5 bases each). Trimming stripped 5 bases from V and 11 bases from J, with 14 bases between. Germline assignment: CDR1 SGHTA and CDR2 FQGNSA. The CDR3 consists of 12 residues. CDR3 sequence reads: CASSPMGPQQYF. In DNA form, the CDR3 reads TGTGCCAGCAGCCCGATGGGACCGCAGCAGTATTTT.

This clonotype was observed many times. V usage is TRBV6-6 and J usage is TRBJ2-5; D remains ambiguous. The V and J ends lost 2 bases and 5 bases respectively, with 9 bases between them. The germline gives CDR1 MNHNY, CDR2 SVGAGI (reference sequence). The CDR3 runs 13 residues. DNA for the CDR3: TGTGCCAGCAGTTACGAAAGGCGGGAGACCCAGTACTTC. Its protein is CASSYERRETQYF.

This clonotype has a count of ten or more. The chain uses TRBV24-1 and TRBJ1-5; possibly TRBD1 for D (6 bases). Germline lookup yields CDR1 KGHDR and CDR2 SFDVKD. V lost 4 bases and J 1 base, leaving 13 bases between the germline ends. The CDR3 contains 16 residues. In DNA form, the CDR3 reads TGTGCCACCAGTGAAGCAGGGGTCGTAAGCAATCAGCCCCAGCATTTT. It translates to CATSEAGVVSNQPQHF.

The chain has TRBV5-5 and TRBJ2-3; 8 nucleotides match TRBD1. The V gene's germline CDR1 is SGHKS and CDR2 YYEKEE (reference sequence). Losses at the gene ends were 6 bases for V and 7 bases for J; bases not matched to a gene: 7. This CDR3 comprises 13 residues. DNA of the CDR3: TGTGCCAGCACTCCGCAGGGGGCGAATACGCAGTATTTT. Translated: CASTPQGANTQYF. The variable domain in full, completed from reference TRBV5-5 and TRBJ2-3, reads DAGVTQSPTHLIKTRGQQVTLRCSPISGHKSVSWYQQVLGQGPQFIFQYYEKEERGRGNFPDRFSARQFPNYSSELNVNALLLGDSALYLCASTPQGANTQYFGPGTRLTVL.

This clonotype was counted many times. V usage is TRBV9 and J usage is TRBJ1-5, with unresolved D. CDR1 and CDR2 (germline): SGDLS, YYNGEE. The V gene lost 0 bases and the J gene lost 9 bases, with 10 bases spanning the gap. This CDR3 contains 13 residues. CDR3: CASSVGGTRPQHF. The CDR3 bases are TGTGCCAGCAGCGTAGGAGGTACAAGGCCCCAGCATTTT.

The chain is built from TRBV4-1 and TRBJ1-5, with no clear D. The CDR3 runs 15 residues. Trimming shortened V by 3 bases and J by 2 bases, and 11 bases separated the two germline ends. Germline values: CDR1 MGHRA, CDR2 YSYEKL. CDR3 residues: CASSQTPGGNQPQHF. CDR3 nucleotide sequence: TGCGCCAGCAGCCAGACCCCTGGGGGCAATCAGCCCCAGCATTTT.

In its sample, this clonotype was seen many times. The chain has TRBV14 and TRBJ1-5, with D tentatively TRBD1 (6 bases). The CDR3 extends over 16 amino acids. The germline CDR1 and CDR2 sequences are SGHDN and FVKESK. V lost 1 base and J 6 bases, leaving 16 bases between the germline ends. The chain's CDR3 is CASSQGLQGFGQPQHF. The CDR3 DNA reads TGTGCCAGCAGCCAAGGCCTCCAGGGGTTCGGTCAGCCCCAGCATTTT.

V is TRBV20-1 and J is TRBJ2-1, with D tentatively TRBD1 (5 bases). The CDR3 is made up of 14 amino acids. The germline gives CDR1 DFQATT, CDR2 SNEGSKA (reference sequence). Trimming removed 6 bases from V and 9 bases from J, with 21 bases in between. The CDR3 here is CSASSPMGRSEQFF. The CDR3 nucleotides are TGCAGTGCCAGCAGTCCGATGGGGCGGAGTGAGCAGTTCTTC.

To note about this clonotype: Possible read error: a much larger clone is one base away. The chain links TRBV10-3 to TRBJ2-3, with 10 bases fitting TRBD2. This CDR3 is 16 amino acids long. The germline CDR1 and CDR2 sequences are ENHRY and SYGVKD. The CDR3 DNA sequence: TGTGTCATCAGTGAGTGGAGCGGGGGGGCCGTAGATACGCAGTATTTT. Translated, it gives CVISEWSGGAVDTQYF.

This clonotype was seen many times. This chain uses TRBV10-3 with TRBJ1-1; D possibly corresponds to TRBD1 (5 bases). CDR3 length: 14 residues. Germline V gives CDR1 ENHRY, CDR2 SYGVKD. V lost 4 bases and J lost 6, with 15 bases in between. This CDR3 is CAISGGGTRSEAFF. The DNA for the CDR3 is TGTGCCATCAGTGGCGGCGGGACGAGGTCTGAAGCTTTCTTT.

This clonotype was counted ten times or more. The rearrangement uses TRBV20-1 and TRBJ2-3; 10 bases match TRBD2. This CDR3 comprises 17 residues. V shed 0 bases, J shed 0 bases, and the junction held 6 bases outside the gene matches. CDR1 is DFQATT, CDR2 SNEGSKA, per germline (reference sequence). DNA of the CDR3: TGCAGTGCTAGAGATGAACTAGCGGGGTATAGCACAGATACGCAGTATTTT. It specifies CSARDELAGYSTDTQYF.

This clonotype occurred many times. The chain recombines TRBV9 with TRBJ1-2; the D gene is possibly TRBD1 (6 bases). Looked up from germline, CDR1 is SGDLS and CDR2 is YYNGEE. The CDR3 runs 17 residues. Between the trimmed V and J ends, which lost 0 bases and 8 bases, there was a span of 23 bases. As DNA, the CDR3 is TGTGCCAGCAGCGTAGATCCCCAGGGAGGGGGTGTACGGGGCTACACCTTC. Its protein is CASSVDPQGGGVRGYTF.

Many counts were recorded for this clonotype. CDR3 region: CASSFLGGDEQFF. CDR3 DNA sequence: TGCGCCAGCAGCTTCCTAGGGGGTGATGAGCAGTTCTTC. The J gene is TRBJ2-1, the V gene TRBV5-1, with D tentatively TRBD1 (6 bases). Germline CDR1 and CDR2: SGHRS and YFSETQ. This CDR3 comprises 13 residues. V was cut by 2 bases and J by 8 bases, with 11 bases left in between.

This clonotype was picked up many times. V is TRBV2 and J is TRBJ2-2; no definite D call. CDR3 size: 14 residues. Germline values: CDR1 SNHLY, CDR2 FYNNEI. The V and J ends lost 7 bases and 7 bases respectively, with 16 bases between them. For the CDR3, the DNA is TGTGCCAGCACCTCGGACCGGAGTTACGGGGAGCTGTTTTTT. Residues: CASTSDRSYGELFF.

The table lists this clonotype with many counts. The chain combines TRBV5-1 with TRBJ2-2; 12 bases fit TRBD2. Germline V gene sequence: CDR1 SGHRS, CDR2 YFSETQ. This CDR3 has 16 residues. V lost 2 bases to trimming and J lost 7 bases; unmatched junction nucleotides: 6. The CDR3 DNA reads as TGCGCCAGCAGCTTCCTAGCGGGGGGGCCCTACGGGGAGCTGTTTTTT. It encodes CASSFLAGGPYGELFF.

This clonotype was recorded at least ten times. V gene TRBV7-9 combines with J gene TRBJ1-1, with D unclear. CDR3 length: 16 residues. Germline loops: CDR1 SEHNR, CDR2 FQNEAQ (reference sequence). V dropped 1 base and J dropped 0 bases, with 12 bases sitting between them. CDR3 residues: CASSLEGGRLNTEAFF. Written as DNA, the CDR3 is TGTGCCAGCAGCTTAGAAGGAGGACGGTTGAACACTGAAGCTTTCTTT.

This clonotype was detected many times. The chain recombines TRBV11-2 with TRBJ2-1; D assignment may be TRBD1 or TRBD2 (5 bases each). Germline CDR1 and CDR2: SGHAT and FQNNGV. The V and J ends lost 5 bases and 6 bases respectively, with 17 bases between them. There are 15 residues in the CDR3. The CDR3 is CASSPTGTVGNEQFF. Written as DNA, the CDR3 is TGTGCCAGCAGCCCCACGGGGACGGTGGGCAATGAGCAGTTCTTC.

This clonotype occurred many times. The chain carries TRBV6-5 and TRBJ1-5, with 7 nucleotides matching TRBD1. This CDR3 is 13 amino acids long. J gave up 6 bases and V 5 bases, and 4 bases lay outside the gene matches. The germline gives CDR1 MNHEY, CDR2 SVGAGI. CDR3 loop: CASSDREGQPQHF. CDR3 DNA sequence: TGTGCCAGCAGTGACAGGGAAGGTCAGCCCCAGCATTTT.

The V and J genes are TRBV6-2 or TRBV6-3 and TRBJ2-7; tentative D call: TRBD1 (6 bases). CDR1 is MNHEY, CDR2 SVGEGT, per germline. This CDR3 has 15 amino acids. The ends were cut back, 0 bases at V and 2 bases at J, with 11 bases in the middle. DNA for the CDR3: TGTGCCAGCAGTTACTCAGGGACACCCGCCTACGAGCAGTACTTC. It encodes CASSYSGTPAYEQYF.

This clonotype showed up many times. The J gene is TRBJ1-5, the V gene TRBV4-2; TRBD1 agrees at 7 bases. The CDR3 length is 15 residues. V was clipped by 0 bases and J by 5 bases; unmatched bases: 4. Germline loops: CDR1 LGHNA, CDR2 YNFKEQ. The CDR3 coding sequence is TGTGCCAGCAGCCAAGATTTAACAGGGGATCAGCCCCAGCATTTT. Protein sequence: CASSQDLTGDQPQHF.

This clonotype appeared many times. The CDR3 here is CASSQVDSGNTIYF. CDR3 coding DNA: TGCGCCAGCAGCCAAGTAGATTCTGGAAACACCATATATTTT. V gene TRBV4-1 combines with J gene TRBJ1-3; D unclear. Germline CDR1 MGHRA, CDR2 YSYEKL. V was trimmed by 1 base and J by 1 base, leaving 5 bases between them. This CDR3 is built from 14 residues.

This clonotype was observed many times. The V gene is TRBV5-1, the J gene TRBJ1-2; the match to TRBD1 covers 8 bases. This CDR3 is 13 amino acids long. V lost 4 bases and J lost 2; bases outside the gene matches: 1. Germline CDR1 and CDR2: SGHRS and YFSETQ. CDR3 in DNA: TGCGCCAGCAGCCGGGACAGGAACTATGGCTACACCTTC. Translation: CASSRDRNYGYTF.

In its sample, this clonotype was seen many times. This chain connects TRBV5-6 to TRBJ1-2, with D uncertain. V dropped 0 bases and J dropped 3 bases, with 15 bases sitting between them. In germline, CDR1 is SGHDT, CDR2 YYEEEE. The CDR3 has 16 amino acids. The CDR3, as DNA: TGTGCCAGCAGCTTGGGCCCCCGGGAGATATACTATGGCTACACCTTC. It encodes CASSLGPREIYYGYTF.

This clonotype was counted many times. Written as DNA, the CDR3 is TGCGCCAGCAGCCACTTAACTAGCGCCATCTCCTACAATGAGCAGTTCTTC. Protein: CASSHLTSAISYNEQFF. The V call is TRBV4-1, the J call TRBJ2-1; 7 bases line up with TRBD2. The junction had 8 bases not matched to a gene; V was cut back by 3 bases and J by 0 bases. Germline V gene data show CDR1 as MGHRA and CDR2 as YSYEKL. This CDR3 spans 17 amino acids.

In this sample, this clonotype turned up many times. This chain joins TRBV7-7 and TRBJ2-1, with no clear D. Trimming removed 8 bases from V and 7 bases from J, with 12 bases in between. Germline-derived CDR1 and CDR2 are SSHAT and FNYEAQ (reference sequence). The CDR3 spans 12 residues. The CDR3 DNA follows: TGTGCCAGCCTATACGCCGGGAATGAGCAGTTCTTC. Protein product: CASLYAGNEQFF.

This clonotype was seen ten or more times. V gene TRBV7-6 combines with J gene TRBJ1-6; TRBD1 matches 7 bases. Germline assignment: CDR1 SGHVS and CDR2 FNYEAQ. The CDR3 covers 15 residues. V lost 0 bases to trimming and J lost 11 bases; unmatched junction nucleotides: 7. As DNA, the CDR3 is TGTGCCAGCAGCTTAGCGTTGGGACAGAGGACACCCCTCCACTTT. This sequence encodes CASSLALGQRTPLHF.

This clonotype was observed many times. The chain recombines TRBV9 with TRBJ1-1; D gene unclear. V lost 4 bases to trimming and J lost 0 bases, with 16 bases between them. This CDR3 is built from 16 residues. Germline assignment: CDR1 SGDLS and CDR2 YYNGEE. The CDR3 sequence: CASSSDGSVLNTEAFF. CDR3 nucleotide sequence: TGTGCCAGCAGCTCGGATGGTTCGGTACTGAACACTGAAGCTTTCTTT. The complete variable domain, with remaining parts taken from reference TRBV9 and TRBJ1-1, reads DSGVTQTPKHLITATGQRVTLRCSPRSGDLSVYWYQQSLDQGLQFLIQYYNGEERAKGNILERFSAQQFPDLHSELNLSSLELGDSALYFCASSSDGSVLNTEAFFGQGTRLTVV.